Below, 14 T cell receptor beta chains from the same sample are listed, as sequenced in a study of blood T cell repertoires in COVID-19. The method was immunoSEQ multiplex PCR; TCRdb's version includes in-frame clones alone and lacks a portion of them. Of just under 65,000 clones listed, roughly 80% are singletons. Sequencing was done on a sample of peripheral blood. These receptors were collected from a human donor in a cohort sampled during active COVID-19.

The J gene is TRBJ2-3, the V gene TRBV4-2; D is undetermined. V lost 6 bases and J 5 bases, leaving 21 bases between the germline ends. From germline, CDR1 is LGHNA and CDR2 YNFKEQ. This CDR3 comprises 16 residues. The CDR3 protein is CASSRTWPVAGDTQYF. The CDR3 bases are TGTGCCAGCAGTCGAACTTGGCCCGTCGCAGGAGATACGCAGTATTTT.

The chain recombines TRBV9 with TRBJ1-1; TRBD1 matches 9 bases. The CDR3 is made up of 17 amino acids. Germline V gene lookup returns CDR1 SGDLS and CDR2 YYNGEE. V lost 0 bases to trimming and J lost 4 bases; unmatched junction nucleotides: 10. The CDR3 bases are TGTGCCAGCAGCGTAGAGCCCCCGGACAGGGGAGGCACTGAAGCTTTCTTT. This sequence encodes CASSVEPPDRGGTEAFF.

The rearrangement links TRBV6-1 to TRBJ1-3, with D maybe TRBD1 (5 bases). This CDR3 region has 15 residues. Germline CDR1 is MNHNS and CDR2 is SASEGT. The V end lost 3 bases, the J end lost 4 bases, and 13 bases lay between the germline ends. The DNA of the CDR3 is TGTGCCAGCAGTGAGACAGTCGGGCCAGGAAACACCATATATTTT. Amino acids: CASSETVGPGNTIYF.

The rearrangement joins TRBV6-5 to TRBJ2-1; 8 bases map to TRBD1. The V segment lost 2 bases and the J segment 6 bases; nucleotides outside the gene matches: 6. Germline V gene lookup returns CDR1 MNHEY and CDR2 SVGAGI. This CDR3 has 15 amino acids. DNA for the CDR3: TGTGCCAGCAGTTACGACAGGGGCCCAGTCAATGAGCAGTTCTTC. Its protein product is CASSYDRGPVNEQFF.

CDR3 DNA sequence: TGTGCCAGCAGCTTAGACCGGTCACCTGACGAGCAGTACTTC. This encodes CASSLDRSPDEQYF. The J gene is TRBJ2-7, the V gene TRBV7-8; D not resolved. This CDR3 spans 14 amino acids. Germline-derived CDR1 and CDR2 are SGHVS and FQNEAQ. The V end was cut by 1 base, the J end by 5 bases, with 12 bases between. The complete variable domain, with remaining parts taken from reference TRBV7-8 and TRBJ2-7, reads GAGVSQSPRYKVAKRGQDVALRCDPISGHVSLFWYQQALGQGPEFLTYFQNEAQLDKSGLPSDRFFAERPEGSVSTLKIQRTQQEDSAVYLCASSLDRSPDEQYFGPGTRLTVT.

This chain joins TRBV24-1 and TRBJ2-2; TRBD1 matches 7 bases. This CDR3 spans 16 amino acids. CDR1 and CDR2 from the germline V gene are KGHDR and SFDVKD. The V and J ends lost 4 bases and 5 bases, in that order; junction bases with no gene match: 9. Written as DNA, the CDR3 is TGTGCCACCAGTGAACGACAGGGATTGTTGACCGGGGAGCTGTTTTTT. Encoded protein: CATSERQGLLTGELFF.

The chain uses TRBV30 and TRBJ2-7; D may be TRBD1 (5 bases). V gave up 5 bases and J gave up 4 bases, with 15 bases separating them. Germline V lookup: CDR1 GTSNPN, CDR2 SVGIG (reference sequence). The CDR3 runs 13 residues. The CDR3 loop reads CAWVPGAGYEQYF. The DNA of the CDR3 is TGTGCCTGGGTTCCTGGGGCAGGGTACGAGCAGTACTTC.

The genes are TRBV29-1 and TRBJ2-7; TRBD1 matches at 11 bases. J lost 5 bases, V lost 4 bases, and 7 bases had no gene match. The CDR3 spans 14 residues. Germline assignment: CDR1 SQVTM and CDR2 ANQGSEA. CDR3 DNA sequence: TGCAGCGTTGGGGGGACAGGGGGATGGCACGAGCAGTACTTC. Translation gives CSVGGTGGWHEQYF.

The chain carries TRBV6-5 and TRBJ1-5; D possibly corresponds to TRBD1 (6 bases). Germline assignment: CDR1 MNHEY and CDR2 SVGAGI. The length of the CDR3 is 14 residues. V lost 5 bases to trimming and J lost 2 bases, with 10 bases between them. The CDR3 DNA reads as TGTGCCAGCAGTAACCGACAGGGCAATCAGCCCCAGCATTTT. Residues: CASSNRQGNQPQHF.

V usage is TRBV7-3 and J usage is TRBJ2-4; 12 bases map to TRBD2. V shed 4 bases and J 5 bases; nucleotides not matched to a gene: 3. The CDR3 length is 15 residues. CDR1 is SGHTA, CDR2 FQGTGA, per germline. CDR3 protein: CASSSRLAGENIQYF. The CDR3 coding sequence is TGTGCCAGCAGCTCCCGACTAGCGGGGGAAAACATTCAGTACTTC.

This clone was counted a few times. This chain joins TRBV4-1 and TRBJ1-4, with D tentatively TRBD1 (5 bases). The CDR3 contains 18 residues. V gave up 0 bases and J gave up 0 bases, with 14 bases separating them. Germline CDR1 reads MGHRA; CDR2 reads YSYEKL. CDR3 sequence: CASSQESVDSSTNEKLFF. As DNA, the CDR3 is TGCGCCAGCAGCCAAGAATCAGTCGACAGCTCAACTAATGAAAAACTGTTTTTT.

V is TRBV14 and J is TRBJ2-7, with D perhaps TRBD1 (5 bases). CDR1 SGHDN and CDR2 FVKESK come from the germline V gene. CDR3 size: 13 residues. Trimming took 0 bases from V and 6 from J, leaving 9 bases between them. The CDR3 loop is CASSQERGTEQYF. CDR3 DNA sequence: TGTGCCAGCAGCCAAGAAAGGGGAACCGAGCAGTACTTC.

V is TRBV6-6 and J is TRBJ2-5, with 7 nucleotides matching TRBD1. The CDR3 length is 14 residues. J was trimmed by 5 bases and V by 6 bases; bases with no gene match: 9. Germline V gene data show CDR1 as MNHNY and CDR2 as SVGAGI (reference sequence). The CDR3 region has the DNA TGTGCCAGCAGCCTCAGGGGGATGTCGGAGACCCAGTACTTC. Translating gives CASSLRGMSETQYF.

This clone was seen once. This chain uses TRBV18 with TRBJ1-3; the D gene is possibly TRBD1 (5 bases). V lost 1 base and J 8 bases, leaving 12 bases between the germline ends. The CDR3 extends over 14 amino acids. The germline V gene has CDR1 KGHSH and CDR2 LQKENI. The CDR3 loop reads CASSPRAGLDTIYF. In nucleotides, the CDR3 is TGTGCCAGCTCACCACGGGCAGGGTTGGACACCATATATTTT.